This section outlines one T cell receptor beta chain sequence together with its context. Its specificity is not known. Primers: 60 Vbeta forward and 13 Jbeta reverse. The table came from immunoSEQ multiplex PCR; TCRdb's copy has only in-frame clones and leaves some out. The sample has 150,000 to 190,000 clones, approximately 77% seen once. This sample was included in a study of cytomegalovirus exposure and HLA in healthy donors. General study findings and limits: The classifier reportedly diagnosed cytomegalovirus status with high sensitivity and specificity. According to a later analysis, donors in an Asian-associated ancestry cluster reportedly had fewer N-insertions than the roughly 660-donor mean. Per published accounts, TCR beta sequences correctly predicted the HLA-A and HLA-B alleles of most subjects. TCR beta V segments were, for the most part, productive about 87% or about 30% of the time in an earlier analysis.

The TCR originated in a man aged 18 to 30 in good health and CMV-seronegative. The material sequenced was PBMCs.

The CDR3 DNA sequence: TGTGCCAGCAGCTTGTCCGACTTAGCGGGAGGGCCTCGTGAGCAGTTCTTC. Its translation is CASSLSDLAGGPREQFF. The J gene is TRBJ2-1, the V gene TRBV7-2, with TRBD2 matching 11 bases. Germline CDR1 is SGHTA and CDR2 is FQGNSA. Germline trimming cut 3 bases from V and 9 bases from J; bases unmatched to any gene: 13. The CDR3 extends over 17 amino acids.